These 27 T cell receptor beta chains originate from one sample sequenced in a study of blood T cell repertoires in COVID-19. Only in-frame clones appear in the TCRdb table, and some are missing; sequencing was by immunoSEQ multiplex PCR. Of about 120,000 clones in the sample, 82% are singletons; the top ten hold roughly 12%. The sequenced sample was peripheral blood. The receptors shown here come from a human donor in a cohort sampled during active COVID-19.

The chain has TRBV29-1 and TRBJ2-7; weak D call: TRBD1 (5 bases). Germline values: CDR1 SQVTM, CDR2 ANQGSEA. This CDR3 comprises 12 residues. The V end was cut by 4 bases, the J end by 5 bases, with 12 bases between. The CDR3 nucleotides are TGCAGCGTTGTCCCCCAGGGCGACGAGCAGTACTTC. This encodes CSVVPQGDEQYF.

The rearrangement uses TRBV5-4 and TRBJ2-1, with a tentative D call TRBD2 (6 bases). The CDR3 sequence is 14 residues long. Germline CDR1 and CDR2: SGHNT and YYREEE (reference sequence). Trimming cost V 7 bases and J 0 bases, with 11 bases left between them. DNA of the CDR3: TGTGCCAGCTCCAGGAGGGACTCCTACAATGAGCAGTTCTTC. This translates into CASSRRDSYNEQFF.

This sequence joins TRBV4-1 and TRBJ2-2; 7 bases are a match to TRBD1. V trimming: 4 bases; J trimming: 3 bases; junction bases outside the gene matches: 11. Looked up from germline, CDR1 is MGHRA and CDR2 is YSYEKL. The CDR3 extends over 17 amino acids. The CDR3 DNA sequence: TGCGCCAGCAGCCCCCGGACAGGTCTCTTGGACACCGGGGAGCTGTTTTTT. Translated, it gives CASSPRTGLLDTGELFF.

The rearrangement joins TRBV11-2 to TRBJ2-1; 13 bases map to TRBD2. With V trimmed by 5 bases and J by 4 bases, 8 bases remained unmatched. Germline V gene lookup returns CDR1 SGHAT and CDR2 FQNNGV. The CDR3 is made up of 17 amino acids. CDR3 sequence (DNA): TGTGCCAGCAGCCTCCTGGCGACTAGCGGGGGGTACAATGAGCAGTTCTTC. Amino acids: CASSLLATSGGYNEQFF.

J is TRBJ1-6 and V is TRBV16, with 7 bases identical to TRBD1. The CDR3 runs 15 residues. J lost 8 bases, V lost 2 bases, and 6 bases had no gene match. CDR1 and CDR2 (germline): KGHSY, FQNENV. The DNA of the CDR3 is TGTGCCAGCAGCCAAAGAACAGGGGATCATTCACCCCTCCACTTT. It codes for CASSQRTGDHSPLHF.

The genes are TRBV27 and TRBJ2-7; D not resolved. The CDR3 is made up of 16 amino acids. CDR1 MNHEY and CDR2 SMNVEV come from the germline V gene (reference sequence). Trimming cost V 2 bases and J 2 bases, with 16 bases left between them. The CDR3 is CASSLRIRYVTYEQYF. Written as DNA, the CDR3 is TGTGCCAGCAGTTTACGGATCAGGTATGTGACCTACGAGCAGTACTTC.

The rearrangement links TRBV18 to TRBJ2-7; no clear D. From germline, CDR1 is KGHSH and CDR2 LQKENI. The V gene lost 1 base and the J gene lost 0 bases, with 4 bases spanning the gap. The CDR3 runs 13 residues. The CDR3 loop reads CASSPRGSYEQYF. For the CDR3, the DNA is TGTGCCAGCTCACCACGAGGCTCCTACGAGCAGTACTTC.

The chain employs TRBV7-2 and TRBJ1-6, with D perhaps matching TRBD1 (6 bases). Germline values: CDR1 SGHTA, CDR2 FQGNSA. This CDR3 comprises 18 residues. V was shortened by 1 base and J by 6 bases, with 19 bases between the two germline ends. The CDR3 region has the DNA TGTGCCAGCAGCTTAGGCCCCCTCTCACAGGGCCCTAATTCACCCCTCCACTTT. Amino acid sequence: CASSLGPLSQGPNSPLHF.

The rearrangement links TRBV5-6 to TRBJ1-1, with TRBD1 matching over 8 bases. Germline V gene data show CDR1 as SGHDT and CDR2 as YYEEEE. The length of the CDR3 is 19 residues. V lost 0 bases, J lost 0 bases, and 13 bases stayed unmatched. The CDR3 loop reads CASSLGQGLHRGLNTEAFF. CDR3 coding DNA: TGTGCCAGCAGCTTGGGACAGGGGCTCCATCGCGGGTTGAACACTGAAGCTTTCTTT.

The chain joins TRBV27 to TRBJ1-3, with 8 bases fitting TRBD1. Germline V gene data show CDR1 as MNHEY and CDR2 as SMNVEV (reference sequence). CDR3 size: 15 residues. V trimming: 6 bases; J trimming: 2 bases; junction bases outside the gene matches: 6. The CDR3: CASRQQGAAGNTIYF. CDR3 sequence (DNA): TGTGCCAGCAGGCAGCAGGGGGCCGCTGGAAACACCATATATTTT.

This clone was counted a few times. The J gene is TRBJ2-3, the V gene TRBV19; tentative D call: TRBD2 (7 bases). The V and J ends lost 9 bases and 5 bases respectively, with 24 bases between them. CDR1 is LNHDA and CDR2 is SQIVND in the germline V gene (reference sequence). This CDR3 is 16 amino acids long. Written as DNA, the CDR3 is TGTGCCAGCAGACCCTTCGCGTGGGGGGGCGGAGATACGCAGTATTTT. This sequence encodes CASRPFAWGGGDTQYF.

This chain links TRBV28 with TRBJ2-2; TRBD2 matches at 10 bases. Trimming cost V 7 bases and J 7 bases; bases outside gene matches: 9. The germline CDR1 and CDR2 sequences are MDHEN and SYDVKM. CDR3 length: 15 residues. CDR3 region: CASNLAGELHGELFF. For the CDR3, the DNA is TGTGCCAGCAATCTAGCGGGGGAGCTACACGGGGAGCTGTTTTTT.

The V and J genes are TRBV12-5 and TRBJ1-2, with 7 positions matching TRBD1. Germline V gene data show CDR1 as LGHNT and CDR2 as FRNRAP. The CDR3 runs 14 residues. V lost 2 bases, J lost 4 bases, and 4 bases stayed unmatched. The CDR3 protein is CASGLFPGGYGYTF. The CDR3 DNA is TGTGCTAGTGGTTTGTTCCCAGGGGGCTATGGCTACACCTTC.

This clone was picked up a small number of times. V and J are TRBV6-5 and TRBJ1-6, with TRBD1 as a possible D gene (6 bases). The V end lost 11 bases, the J end lost 7 bases, and 15 bases lay between the germline ends. The CDR3 runs to 13 residues. Germline V gives CDR1 MNHEY, CDR2 SVGAGI. CDR3 sequence reads: CASRDTNNSPLHF. The CDR3 coding sequence is TGTGCCTCACGGGACACAAACAATTCACCCCTCCACTTT.

The chain carries TRBV6-5 and TRBJ2-7, with TRBD1 matching over 7 bases. Germline lookup yields CDR1 MNHEY and CDR2 SVGAGI. V dropped 2 bases and J dropped 4; count of bases not matched to a gene: 8. This CDR3 spans 15 amino acids. The CDR3 DNA sequence: TGTGCCAGCAGTTACAGGAGAACAGGGGAGTACGAGCAGTACTTC. It yields the protein CASSYRRTGEYEQYF.

This clone was recorded a few times. The CDR3: CASSLEGYGYTF. The CDR3 nucleotides read TGTGCCAGCAGCTTGGAGGGCTATGGCTACACCTTC. The chain uses TRBV7-9 and TRBJ1-2; D uncertain. This CDR3 spans 12 amino acids. Germline V gives CDR1 SEHNR, CDR2 FQNEAQ (reference sequence). Trimming stripped 3 bases from V and 4 bases from J, with 6 bases between.

This sequence joins TRBV9 and TRBJ2-1; the match to TRBD2 covers 8 bases. The CDR3 extends over 16 amino acids. The ends lost 2 bases at V and 3 bases at J; junction bases unmatched: 7. Germline CDR1 and CDR2: SGDLS and YYNGEE. CDR3 residues: CASSVRGGTIYNEQFF. DNA for the CDR3: TGTGCCAGCAGCGTTCGCGGGGGGACCATCTACAATGAGCAGTTCTTC.

The rearrangement links TRBV7-8 to TRBJ2-2; 11 bases line up with TRBD1. Losses at the gene ends were 5 bases for V and 6 bases for J; bases not matched to a gene: 5. There are 15 residues in the CDR3. Germline-derived CDR1 and CDR2 are SGHVS and FQNEAQ. The CDR3 sequence is CASSPGQGAAGELFF. CDR3 DNA: TGTGCCAGCAGCCCCGGACAGGGGGCCGCCGGGGAGCTGTTTTTT. Based on the CDR3 plus reference TRBV7-8 and TRBJ2-2, the full variable domain is GAGVSQSPRYKVAKRGQDVALRCDPISGHVSLFWYQQALGQGPEFLTYFQNEAQLDKSGLPSDRFFAERPEGSVSTLKIQRTQQEDSAVYLCASSPGQGAAGELFFGEGSRLTVL.

This chain uses TRBV7-9 with TRBJ1-6; D uncertain. CDR1 and CDR2 (germline): SEHNR, FQNEAQ (reference sequence). There are 14 residues in the CDR3. Trimming shortened V by 1 base and J by 7 bases, and 8 bases separated the two germline ends. CDR3 sequence (DNA): TGTGCCAGCAGCTTAGAGTCAGCGAATTCACCCCTCCACTTT. Translating gives CASSLESANSPLHF. Together with reference TRBV7-9 and TRBJ1-6, the CDR3 gives the full variable domain: DTGVSQNPRHKITKRGQNVTFRCDPISEHNRLYWYRQTLGQGPEFLTYFQNEAQLEKSRLLSDRFSAERPKGSFSTLEIQRTEQGDSAMYLCASSLESANSPLHFGNGTRLTVT.

The rearrangement links TRBV6-5 to TRBJ1-4, with a weak D call TRBD1 (6 bases). The CDR3 is 13 residues long. Trimming stripped 6 bases from V and 4 bases from J, with 9 bases between. Germline CDR1 reads MNHEY; CDR2 reads SVGAGI. CDR3 residues: CASRGRGNEKLFF. In DNA, the CDR3 is TGTGCCAGCAGAGGCAGGGGTAATGAAAAACTGTTTTTT.

V gene TRBV2 combines with J gene TRBJ2-7, with TRBD2 matching over 9 bases. With 6 bases clipped from V and 2 bases from J, the junction kept 5 bases outside the gene matches. The germline V gene has CDR1 SNHLY and CDR2 FYNNEI. This CDR3 is 14 amino acids long. The CDR3 spells CASSWRGGPYEQYF. The DNA of the CDR3 is TGTGCCAGCAGCTGGCGGGGGGGCCCCTACGAGCAGTACTTC.

The CDR3, as DNA: TGTGCCAGCAGCCAGTCACGTGGCAGCCAAGAGACCCAGTACTTC. As protein: CASSQSRGSQETQYF. The chain uses TRBV4-2 and TRBJ2-5; D gene unclear. CDR1 is LGHNA, CDR2 YNFKEQ, per germline. Trimming took off 3 bases at V and 1 base at J, with 12 bases between the two ends. This CDR3 is built from 15 residues.

This clone has a single count. This sequence joins TRBV6-2 or TRBV6-3 and TRBJ2-7; maybe TRBD1 (6 bases). CDR3 length: 13 residues. Germline CDR1 reads MNHEY; CDR2 reads SVGEGT. V gave up 5 bases and J gave up 2 bases, with 10 bases separating them. The CDR3 coding sequence is TGTGCCAGCAGTCGTTCAGGGGCCTACGAGCAGTACTTC. Protein sequence: CASSRSGAYEQYF.

The CDR3 DNA reads as TGTGCCAGTACCGAACAGGGTGCTGAAGCTTTCTTT. This codes for CASTEQGAEAFF. The V and J genes are TRBV2 and TRBJ1-1; D perhaps matches TRBD1 (6 bases). The CDR3 totals 12 residues. Trimming took 9 bases from V and 6 from J, leaving 14 bases between them. In germline, CDR1 is SNHLY, CDR2 FYNNEI.

This clone was seen more than once but under ten times. The genes are TRBV3-1 (or the pseudogene TRBV3-2) and TRBJ1-1, with D maybe TRBD1 (5 bases). CDR1 and CDR2 (germline): LGHDT, YNNKEL (reference sequence). The V end was cut by 6 bases, the J end by 7 bases, with 9 bases between. The length of the CDR3 is 11 residues. The CDR3 coding sequence is TGTGCCAGCAGAGGGGAAGGTGAAGCTTTCTTT. This gives the protein CASRGEGEAFF.

This chain connects TRBV25-1 to TRBJ1-2; unclear D gene. The CDR3 covers 12 residues. The V end was cut by 6 bases, the J end by 0 bases, with 5 bases between. Per germline, CDR1 MGHDK and CDR2 SYGVNS. CDR3 bases: TGTGCCAGCAGAGACTCTAACTATGGCTACACCTTC. Protein sequence: CASRDSNYGYTF.

The V gene is TRBV11-2, the J gene TRBJ1-1, with D maybe TRBD1 (5 bases). Germline V gene sequence: CDR1 SGHAT, CDR2 FQNNGV. There are 14 residues in the CDR3. V lost 5 bases and J lost 8, with 18 bases in between. CDR3 residues: CASSVRTPGLEAFF. The CDR3 DNA reads TGTGCCAGCAGCGTCCGAACCCCGGGACTAGAAGCTTTCTTT.